The 17 T cell receptor beta chains reported below all come from one sample, sequenced in a study of blood T cell repertoires in COVID-19. Assay used: immunoSEQ multiplex PCR; TCRdb lists only in-frame clones, some missing. Among around 180,000 clones listed, 75% to 85% were seen once. The specimen sequenced was PBMCs or T cells enriched from blood (not recorded which). The receptors shown here come from a woman aged 45-65 years with acute COVID-19.

The chain joins TRBV4-1 to TRBJ1-1, with TRBD1 as a possible D gene (6 bases). V was trimmed by 0 bases and J by 4 bases, leaving 15 bases between them. The CDR3 is made up of 16 amino acids. CDR1 is MGHRA, CDR2 YSYEKL, per germline. CDR3 sequence: CASSQERGQGGTEAFF. In nucleotides, the CDR3 is TGCGCCAGCAGCCAAGAGCGGGGGCAGGGCGGCACTGAAGCTTTCTTT.

The genes are TRBV28 and TRBJ2-7; tentatively, D is TRBD2 (5 bases). The V end lost 6 bases, the J end lost 3 bases, and 18 bases lay between the germline ends. The CDR3 has 15 residues. Germline V gives CDR1 MDHEN, CDR2 SYDVKM. CDR3 coding DNA: TGTGCCAGCAGCCCCGGGATCGTCAGAAACTACGAGCAGTACGTC. Amino acid sequence: CASSPGIVRNYEQYV.

The rearrangement joins TRBV18 to TRBJ1-1; no definite D call. The CDR3 length is 15 residues. Germline assignment: CDR1 KGHSH and CDR2 LQKENI. V lost 6 bases and J lost 1, with 15 bases in between. CDR3 protein: CASSPRPGSNTEAFF. DNA for the CDR3: TGTGCCAGCTCCCCAAGGCCGGGATCGAACACTGAAGCTTTCTTT.

The rearrangement uses TRBV5-1 and TRBJ2-2, with D perhaps TRBD1 (6 bases). The germline gives CDR1 SGHRS, CDR2 YFSETQ. CDR3 length: 17 residues. The ends were cut back, 0 bases at V and 4 bases at J, with 16 bases in the middle. The CDR3 nucleotides read TGCGCCAGCAGCTTGGGTCATCGGGACAAGGGCACCGGGGAGCTGTTTTTT. Translated: CASSLGHRDKGTGELFF.

The chain recombines TRBV9 with TRBJ1-6, with TRBD1 matching 9 bases. The CDR3 has 16 residues. Germline lookup yields CDR1 SGDLS and CDR2 YYNGEE. V lost 3 bases and J lost 3; bases outside the gene matches: 4. The CDR3 here is CASSEGTGNYNSPLHF. Here the CDR3 DNA reads TGTGCCAGCAGCGAGGGGACAGGGAACTATAATTCACCCCTCCACTTT. The entire variable domain, with the rest obtained from reference TRBV9 and TRBJ1-6, is as follows: DSGVTQTPKHLITATGQRVTLRCSPRSGDLSVYWYQQSLDQGLQFLIQYYNGEERAKGNILERFSAQQFPDLHSELNLSSLELGDSALYFCASSEGTGNYNSPLHFGNGTRLTVT.

V is TRBV6-5 and J is TRBJ1-1; 7 bases agree with TRBD1. Germline V CDR1 and CDR2: MNHEY, SVGAGI. The CDR3 is made up of 12 amino acids. V shed 2 bases and J 8 bases; nucleotides not matched to a gene: 2. The CDR3 DNA reads TGTGCCAGCAGTTACCGGACAGGAGAAGCTTTCTTT. The encoded protein is CASSYRTGEAFF.

Turning to this clone: At the DNA level, this CDR3 is encoded by other sequences in the same sample as well. The rearrangement links TRBV6-2 or TRBV6-3 to TRBJ2-5; 8 bases are a match to TRBD2. CDR3 length equals 14 residues. Germline V gives CDR1 MNHEY, CDR2 SVGEGT. Trimming at V came to 5 bases and at J to 4 bases, leaving 6 bases not matched to a gene. The chain's CDR3 is CASSRTSGLETQYF. The CDR3 nucleotides read TGTGCCAGCAGTCGCACTAGCGGACTAGAGACCCAGTACTTC.

This clone was seen a few times. The V call is TRBV18, the J call TRBJ1-2, with 7 bases that match TRBD1. V shed 3 bases and J 8 bases; nucleotides not matched to a gene: 6. This CDR3 contains 13 residues. The germline gives CDR1 KGHSH, CDR2 LQKENI. DNA for the CDR3: TGTGCCAGCTCACCGGGCAGGGGGGAAGGCTACACCTTC. Protein product: CASSPGRGEGYTF.

The chain combines TRBV28 with TRBJ1-6, with 7 bases that match TRBD1. This CDR3 spans 13 amino acids. Germline values: CDR1 MDHEN, CDR2 SYDVKM. J gave up 7 bases and V 8 bases, and 5 bases lay outside the gene matches. CDR3 sequence (DNA): TGTGCCAGCGACAGGGCCAGCAATTCACCCCTCCACTTT. Protein: CASDRASNSPLHF.

The rearrangement links TRBV21-1 to TRBJ2-1; TRBD1 was called by the table and not checked on the DNA. TRBV21-1 is labeled a pseudogene. The CDR3 has 17 amino acids. The CDR3 loop is CASSNGLNRNAYNEQFF. CDR3 nucleotide sequence: TGTGCCAGCAGCAACGGCCTAAACAGGAACGCCTACAATGAGCAGTTCTTC.

This clone was recorded once. V gene TRBV19 combines with J gene TRBJ1-5; D is unresolved. V lost 2 bases to trimming and J lost 0 bases, with 8 bases between them. CDR3 length equals 15 residues. Germline values: CDR1 LNHDA, CDR2 SQIVND (reference sequence). This chain's CDR3 is CASSINQISNQPQHF. CDR3 nucleotide sequence: TGTGCCAGTAGTATAAACCAGATTAGCAATCAGCCCCAGCATTTT.

This rearrangement joins TRBV5-1 to TRBJ2-3; possibly TRBD2 for D (5 bases). The V end was cut by 0 bases, the J end by 6 bases, with 11 bases between. The CDR3 contains 14 residues. Germline V gene sequence: CDR1 SGHRS, CDR2 YFSETQ. This chain's CDR3 is CASSLGTLGDTQYF. Written as DNA, the CDR3 is TGCGCCAGCAGCTTGGGGACTCTGGGGGATACGCAGTATTTT.

This chain links TRBV6-5 with TRBJ2-3; perhaps TRBD1 as D (5 bases). CDR1 is MNHEY, CDR2 SVGAGI, per germline. V lost 5 bases and J 0 bases, leaving 12 bases between the germline ends. This CDR3 region has 15 residues. The CDR3 nucleotides are TGTGCCAGCAGTCATTCGACAGAGAGCACAGATACGCAGTATTTT. It is translated as CASSHSTESTDTQYF.

This chain connects TRBV3-1 (or the pseudogene TRBV3-2) to TRBJ2-1; TRBD2 matches at 7 bases. Germline loops: CDR1 LGHDT, CDR2 YNNKEL (reference sequence). The ends lost 4 bases at V and 0 bases at J; junction bases unmatched: 9. The CDR3 runs to 17 residues. The CDR3: CASSRPGGTVSYNEQFF. CDR3 nucleotides: TGTGCCAGCAGCCGCCCCGGGGGGACCGTCTCCTACAATGAGCAGTTCTTC.

V is TRBV5-5 and J is TRBJ1-5, with 8 nucleotides matching TRBD1. Germline assignment: CDR1 SGHKS and CDR2 YYEKEE (reference sequence). The ends lost 2 bases at V and 5 bases at J; junction bases unmatched: 6. This CDR3 has 15 residues. In DNA form, the CDR3 reads TGTGCCAGCAGCTTTTTAGGACAGGGCGATCAGCCCCAGCATTTT. It yields the protein CASSFLGQGDQPQHF.

This clone was recorded only once. The rearrangement links TRBV28 to TRBJ2-7, with 8 bases identical to TRBD1. Trimming at V came to 3 bases and at J to 7 bases, leaving 17 bases not matched to a gene. Germline V gene lookup returns CDR1 MDHEN and CDR2 SYDVKM. The CDR3 is made up of 17 amino acids. CDR3 loop: CASSFTHPGQAEEEQYV. The CDR3 DNA sequence: TGTGCCAGCAGTTTTACACACCCGGGACAGGCAGAGGAGGAGCAGTACGTC.

The chain joins TRBV9 to TRBJ2-1; 9 bases match TRBD2. V was clipped by 3 bases and J by 9 bases; unmatched bases: 10. This CDR3 comprises 15 residues. Germline assignment: CDR1 SGDLS and CDR2 YYNGEE. The CDR3 spells CASSGPAGGIVEQFF. The CDR3, as DNA: TGTGCCAGCAGCGGTCCGGCGGGGGGGATCGTTGAGCAGTTCTTC. The full variable domain, rest sourced from reference TRBV9 and TRBJ2-1, is DSGVTQTPKHLITATGQRVTLRCSPRSGDLSVYWYQQSLDQGLQFLIQYYNGEERAKGNILERFSAQQFPDLHSELNLSSLELGDSALYFCASSGPAGGIVEQFFGPGTRLTVL.